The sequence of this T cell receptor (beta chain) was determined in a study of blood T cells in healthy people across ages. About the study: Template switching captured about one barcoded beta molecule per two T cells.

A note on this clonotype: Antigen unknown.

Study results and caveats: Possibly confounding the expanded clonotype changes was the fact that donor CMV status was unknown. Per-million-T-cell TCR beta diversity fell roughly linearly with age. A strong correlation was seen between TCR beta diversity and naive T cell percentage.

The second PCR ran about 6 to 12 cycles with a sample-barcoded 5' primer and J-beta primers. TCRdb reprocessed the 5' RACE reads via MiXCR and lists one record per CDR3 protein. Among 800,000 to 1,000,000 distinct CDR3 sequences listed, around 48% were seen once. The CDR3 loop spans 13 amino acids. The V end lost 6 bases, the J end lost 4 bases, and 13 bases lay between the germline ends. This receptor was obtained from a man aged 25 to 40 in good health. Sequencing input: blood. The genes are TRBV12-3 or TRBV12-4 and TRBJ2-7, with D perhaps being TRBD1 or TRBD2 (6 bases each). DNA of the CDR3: TGTGCCAGCAGGATCTCGGGGGCTTACGAGCAGTACTTC. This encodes CASRISGAYEQYF.